These 25 T cell receptor beta chains came from one sample sequenced in a study of high-grade serous ovarian cancer treatment subgroups. The tumor samples were collected prior to definitive surgery or chemotherapy. TCRdb keeps only in-frame clones here, not all; method: immunoSEQ multiplex PCR. The sample yields around 8,100 clones, approximately 80% seen once. Sample: tumor tissue. These receptors came from a human donor with high-grade serous ovarian cancer.

J is TRBJ1-2 and V is TRBV2, with a possible D match to TRBD1 (5 bases). This CDR3 has 15 amino acids. Germline-derived CDR1 and CDR2 are SNHLY and FYNNEI. The V end was cut by 6 bases, the J end by 0 bases, with 14 bases between. The CDR3 sequence is CASSQGSHANYGYTF. As DNA, the CDR3 is TGTGCCAGCAGCCAGGGTTCCCACGCTAACTATGGCTACACCTTC.

This sequence joins TRBV7-2 and TRBJ2-1; 14 nucleotides match TRBD2. The CDR3 is 19 residues long. Germline V lookup: CDR1 SGHTA, CDR2 FQGNSA. The J segment lost 8 bases and the V segment lost 5 bases, leaving 17 bases of the junction unmatched. The CDR3 sequence is CASSLFPTSGGELPYEQFF. CDR3 DNA sequence: TGTGCCAGCAGCCTTTTCCCGACTAGCGGGGGGGAATTGCCCTATGAGCAGTTCTTC. Filled out from reference TRBV7-2 and TRBJ2-1, the complete variable domain reads GAGVSQSPSNKVTEKGKDVELRCDPISGHTALYWYRQSLGQGLEFLIYFQGNSAPDKSGLPSDRFSAERTGGSVSTLTIQRTQQEDSAVYLCASSLFPTSGGELPYEQFFGPGTRLTVL.

The V gene is TRBV5-6, the J gene TRBJ1-5; D not resolved. Per the germline V gene, CDR1 is SGHDT and CDR2 is YYEEEE. The CDR3 length is 14 residues. V lost 5 bases and J lost 1, with 10 bases in between. Here the CDR3 DNA reads TGTGCCAGCAGTAATGTAGGGAGCAATCAGCCCCAGCATTTT. As protein: CASSNVGSNQPQHF. Full variable domain (remainder filled in from reference TRBV5-6 and TRBJ1-5): DAGVTQSPTHLIKTRGQQVTLRCSPKSGHDTVSWYQQALGQGPQFIFQYYEEEERQRGNFPDRFSGHQFPNYSSELNVNALLLGDSALYLCASSNVGSNQPQHFGDGTRLSIL.

This chain uses TRBV5-1 with TRBJ2-6; D is undetermined. With 5 bases removed from V and 4 bases from J, the gap between germline ends came to 10 bases. The CDR3 has 14 residues. The germline gives CDR1 SGHRS, CDR2 YFSETQ. CDR3 nucleotide sequence: TGCGCCAGCAGTATAACCTCCGGGGCCAACGTCCTGACTTTC. Its translation: CASSITSGANVLTF.

The CDR3 sequence: CASSLLTGNTEAFF. CDR3 nucleotide sequence: TGTGCCAGCAGCTTATTAACTGGAAACACTGAAGCTTTCTTT. This rearrangement joins TRBV7-8 to TRBJ1-1, with D hard to call. This CDR3 has 14 amino acids. V shed 2 bases and J shed 2 bases, with 9 bases lying between them. The germline gives CDR1 SGHVS, CDR2 FQNEAQ.

This chain links TRBV19 with TRBJ2-7; TRBD1 agrees at 11 bases. CDR3 length: 15 amino acids. Germline CDR1 is LNHDA and CDR2 is SQIVND (reference sequence). Trimming at V came to 1 base and at J to 6 bases, leaving 5 bases not matched to a gene. The CDR3 bases are TGTGCCAGTAGTATAGGACGGACAGGGGGCGCCGAGCAGTACTTC. Translated, it gives CASSIGRTGGAEQYF.

The chain uses TRBV7-8 and TRBJ1-1; D may be TRBD1 (6 bases). Trimming left V 0 bases short and J 0 bases short, with 23 bases between. The germline gives CDR1 SGHVS, CDR2 FQNEAQ. The CDR3 spans 20 residues. The CDR3 DNA reads as TGTGCCAGCAGCTTAGCTTCTTGGATCGGCACAGGGACAATGAACACTGAAGCTTTCTTT. Translating it yields CASSLASWIGTGTMNTEAFF. Complete variable domain (other parts from reference TRBV7-8 and TRBJ1-1): GAGVSQSPRYKVAKRGQDVALRCDPISGHVSLFWYQQALGQGPEFLTYFQNEAQLDKSGLPSDRFFAERPEGSVSTLKIQRTQQEDSAVYLCASSLASWIGTGTMNTEAFFGQGTRLTVV.

This clone showed up just a few times. V usage is TRBV29-1 and J usage is TRBJ1-1; 10 nucleotides align to TRBD1. The V and J ends lost 3 bases and 11 bases, in that order; junction bases with no gene match: 9. The CDR3 is 13 residues long. Germline CDR1 is SQVTM and CDR2 is ANQGSEA. The CDR3 loop reads CSVEGSPGQGAFF. CDR3 in DNA: TGCAGCGTTGAGGGCTCACCGGGACAGGGGGCTTTCTTT.

This clone was found a few times. V is TRBV10-3 and J is TRBJ1-6; D call uncertain. Germline CDR1 and CDR2: ENHRY and SYGVKD. Trimming cost V 2 bases and J 6 bases, with 5 bases left between them. The CDR3 has 13 residues. The CDR3 reads CAISEGVNSPLHF. In DNA form, the CDR3 reads TGTGCCATCAGTGAGGGGGTTAATTCACCCCTCCACTTT.

The V gene is TRBV7-2, the J gene TRBJ2-5; D call uncertain. Germline CDR1 SGHTA, CDR2 FQGNSA. This CDR3 contains 15 residues. Between the trimmed V and J ends, which lost 5 bases and 3 bases, there was a span of 16 bases. CDR3 nucleotide sequence: TGTGCCAGCAGCGCCTTAGAAGGGCGGAAAGAGACCCAGTACTTC. It yields the protein CASSALEGRKETQYF.

The chain employs TRBV11-2 and TRBJ1-5; D is ambiguous. The V end lost 0 bases, the J end lost 3 bases, and 9 bases lay between the germline ends. The CDR3 is 15 amino acids. From germline, CDR1 is SGHAT and CDR2 FQNNGV. The CDR3 DNA reads as TGTGCCAGCAGCTTAGAGGCGGCCCCCAATCAGCCCCAGCATTTT. Its protein is CASSLEAAPNQPQHF.

The chain has TRBV7-3 and TRBJ2-2; either TRBD1 or TRBD2 may supply D (5 bases each). The germline V gene encodes CDR1 SGHTA and CDR2 FQGTGA. The CDR3 has 13 amino acids. Trimming took off 8 bases at V and 2 bases at J, with 9 bases between the two ends. CDR3: CASRDVNTGELFF. DNA of the CDR3: TGTGCCAGCCGGGACGTAAACACCGGGGAGCTGTTTTTT. The variable domain in full, with the rest retrieved from reference TRBV7-3 and TRBJ2-2, is GAGVSQTPSNKVTEKGKYVELRCDPISGHTALYWYRQSLGQGPEFLIYFQGTGAADDSGLPNDRFFAVRPEGSVSTLKIQRTERGDSAVYLCASRDVNTGELFFGEGSRLTVL.

This clone appeared once. The CDR3 ends on some other residue instead of the conserved phenylalanine or tryptophan, so this is likely a read error. It is unclear where the CDR3 begins or ends on the DNA, so no DNA is shown, and the CDR3 is as TCRdb lists it. This chain connects TRBV5-8 to TRBJ1-2. Including both end residues, the CDR3 is 10 amino acids long. The germline CDR1 and CDR2 sequences are SGHTS and YDEGEE. The CDR3 here is CASSFMRPFL.

CDR3: CASSRQGSSNQPQHF. CDR3 coding DNA: TGCGCCAGCAGCCGACAGGGTTCTAGCAATCAGCCCCAGCATTTT. This chain links TRBV4-3 with TRBJ1-5, with TRBD1 identical over 7 bases. Germline V CDR1 and CDR2: LGHNA, YSLEER. The CDR3 covers 15 residues. The V segment lost 4 bases and the J segment 0 bases; nucleotides outside the gene matches: 3.

CDR3 bases: TGTGCCAGCAGCGGATCCCGCGGGAGCTCCTACAATGAGCAGTTCTTC. Residues: CASSGSRGSSYNEQFF. The V and J genes are TRBV7-9 and TRBJ2-1; 7 bases agree with TRBD2. V trimming: 5 bases; J trimming: 0 bases; junction bases outside the gene matches: 7. CDR1 and CDR2 from the germline V gene are SEHNR and FQNEAQ (reference sequence). The CDR3 consists of 16 residues.

This clone was observed a few times. The rearrangement links TRBV5-6 to TRBJ1-1, with D possibly TRBD1 on 5 matching bases. There are 12 residues in the CDR3. The germline V gene has CDR1 SGHDT and CDR2 YYEEEE. Trimming cost V 2 bases and J 10 bases, with 12 bases left between them. The CDR3 sequence is CASSLNRRGAFF. CDR3 coding DNA: TGTGCCAGCAGCTTAAACAGGAGAGGAGCTTTCTTT.

The chain carries TRBV4-3 and TRBJ1-2; the D is unclear. The CDR3 length is 16 residues. Trimming stripped 0 bases from V and 8 bases from J, with 19 bases between. Germline CDR1 is LGHNA and CDR2 is YSLEER. DNA of the CDR3: TGCGCCAGCAGCCAAGAGGAAGGGCAGGCCCTAGAGGGCTACACCTTC. This sequence encodes CASSQEEGQALEGYTF.

CDR3 in amino acids: CASSINANQPQHF. The CDR3 DNA reads TGTGCCAGTAGTATTAACGCTAATCAGCCCCAGCATTTT. The genes are TRBV19 and TRBJ1-5; D gene unclear. Germline values: CDR1 LNHDA, CDR2 SQIVND (reference sequence). CDR3 length: 13 amino acids. V gave up 3 bases and J gave up 4 bases, with 7 bases separating them.

The rearrangement joins TRBV11-1 to TRBJ2-1, with 8 bases that match TRBD2. The ends lost 5 bases at V and 0 bases at J; junction bases unmatched: 12. The length of the CDR3 is 18 residues. Germline values: CDR1 SGHAT, CDR2 FQDESV (reference sequence). The DNA of the CDR3 is TGTGCCAGCAGCACACGAACCCGAGCGGGGGCCTCCTACAATGAGCAGTTCTTC. Amino acids: CASSTRTRAGASYNEQFF.

The chain carries TRBV18 and TRBJ1-6, with 8 bases that match TRBD1. V gave up 3 bases and J gave up 5 bases; unmatched junction bases: 6. CDR3 length equals 16 residues. CDR1 KGHSH and CDR2 LQKENI come from the germline V gene. For the CDR3, the DNA is TGTGCCAGCTCACCTACGGCACAGGGGGATAATTCACCCCTCCACTTT. It translates to CASSPTAQGDNSPLHF.

This chain links TRBV7-8 with TRBJ2-3, with 9 bases that match TRBD1. After removal of 11 bases from V and 2 bases from J, the junction contained 11 bases not matched to a gene. Germline CDR1 SGHVS, CDR2 FQNEAQ. The CDR3 is made up of 15 amino acids. CDR3 residues: CAASLNRGPTDTQYF. CDR3 DNA: TGTGCCGCCTCCCTTAACAGGGGGCCCACAGATACGCAGTATTTT.

V usage is TRBV11-2 and J usage is TRBJ2-1; the match to TRBD2 covers 7 bases. Unmatched junction bases numbered 5, after V lost 1 base and J lost 8 bases. This CDR3 spans 14 amino acids. The V gene's germline CDR1 is SGHAT and CDR2 FQNNGV. DNA of the CDR3: TGTGCCAGCAGCTTAGTGGGAGGGTTCGATGAGCAGTTCTTC. This sequence encodes CASSLVGGFDEQFF.

In this sample, this clone turned up a few times. The CDR3 here is CASSHRAGEWTDTQYF. The CDR3 DNA sequence: TGCGCCAGCAGCCACCGGGCAGGGGAGTGGACAGATACGCAGTATTTT. The rearrangement uses TRBV4-3 and TRBJ2-3; maybe TRBD1 (6 bases). Germline V gives CDR1 LGHNA, CDR2 YSLEER. The CDR3 runs 16 residues. Trimming left V 3 bases short and J 3 bases short, with 16 bases between.

The chain combines TRBV7-7 with TRBJ1-5, with 8 bases fitting TRBD1. The germline CDR1 and CDR2 sequences are SSHAT and FNYEAQ (reference sequence). The CDR3 has 14 amino acids. With V trimmed by 6 bases and J by 2 bases, 3 bases remained unmatched. CDR3 sequence reads: CASRDRVCNQPQHF. Written as DNA, the CDR3 is TGTGCCAGCAGGGACAGGGTATGCAATCAGCCCCAGCATTTT.

The chain links TRBV6-1 to TRBJ2-3, with D possibly called TRBD1 or TRBD2 (5 bases each). Germline CDR1 MNHNS, CDR2 SASEGT. The CDR3 has 15 amino acids. Trimming left V 8 bases short and J 6 bases short, with 21 bases between. CDR3 sequence: CASPRGRQFWDTQYF. CDR3 sequence (DNA): TGTGCCAGCCCTCGGGGACGGCAGTTCTGGGATACGCAGTATTTT.